This T cell receptor (beta chain) appears in the sequencing data of a study of Graves' ophthalmopathy and Graves' hyperthyroidism. The overall study: At initial diagnosis, peripheral blood was obtained, and this preceded any treatment.

In regard to this clonotype: The antigen is undetermined.

The CDR3 loop spans 14 amino acids. Germline V gene sequence: CDR1 SEHNR, CDR2 FQNEAQ (reference sequence). V lost 3 bases, J lost 2 bases, and 11 bases lay in between. The diagnosis was founded upon clinical symptoms, serum thyroxine, TRAb, thyroid ultrasound and orbital computed tomography. It was from 8.5 to 10 ml of fresh peripheral blood that the PBMCs came. The study amplified TCR beta CDR3 regions using RNA transcripts. First-round RT-PCR with HTBI primers preceded a second-round multiplex PCR. One entry per CDR3 protein results from TCRdb running MiXCR on the multiplex PCR reads. The sample has 350,000 to 450,000 distinct CDR3 sequences, about 21% seen once. Study-level results: Blood also harbored most expanded thyroid clonotypes above 0.001 frequency.

This chain uses TRBV7-9 with TRBJ2-7; no reliable D call. This receptor was obtained from a woman under 30 with stable Graves' hyperthyroidism. The specimen sequenced was peripheral blood. This CDR3 reads CASSLAAVTYEQYF. The DNA of the CDR3 is TGTGCCAGCAGCTTGGCGGCCGTCACCTACGAGCAGTACTTC.